Following are 17 T cell receptor beta chains from one sample sequenced in a study of cytomegalovirus exposure and HLA in healthy donors. PCR involved 60 Vbeta and 13 Jbeta primers. Sequencing used immunoSEQ multiplex PCR; TCRdb keeps in-frame clones, though not all of them. The table has 150,000 to 200,000 clones, about four fifths seen once. Sequenced material: PBMCs. Every receptor here comes from a man between 18 and 35 years old in good health and CMV-seronegative.

The V call is TRBV7-2, the J call TRBJ1-5; a possible D gene is TRBD1 (5 bases). CDR3 length: 13 residues. V lost 1 base, J lost 7 bases, and 8 bases lay in between. Per germline, CDR1 SGHTA and CDR2 FQGNSA. CDR3 nucleotides: TGTGCCAGCAGCTTAGAAGGGGCACAGCCCCAGCATTTT. Translation: CASSLEGAQPQHF.

This CDR3 is CASSYSLAAQETQYF. The CDR3 DNA sequence: TGTGCCAGCAGTTACAGCCTAGCGGCCCAAGAGACCCAGTACTTC. V gene TRBV6-6 combines with J gene TRBJ2-5; 7 bases map to TRBD2. Germline CDR1 and CDR2: MNHNY and SVGAGI (reference sequence). There are 15 residues in the CDR3. V dropped 2 bases and J dropped 1; count of bases not matched to a gene: 4.

In the case of this clone: Its ends do not fully match the called genes, so a read error is possible. The chain joins TRBV18 to TRBJ2-7, with 7 nucleotides matching TRBD2. Germline values: CDR1 KGHSH, CDR2 LQKENI. There are 14 residues in the CDR3. The CDR3 loop is CASSPAWGVNAGDF. Written as DNA, the CDR3 is TGTGCCAGCTCACCTGCTTGGGGGGTGAACGCGGGGGACTTC. The entire variable domain, with the rest obtained from reference TRBV18 and TRBJ2-7, is as follows: NAGVMQNPRHLVRRRGQEARLRCSPMKGHSHVYWYRQLPEEGLKFMVYLQKENIIDESGMPKERFSAEFPKEGPSILRIQQVVRGDSAAYFCASSPAWGVNAGDFGPGTRLTVT.

V gene TRBV20-1 combines with J gene TRBJ2-5, with D possibly matching TRBD2 (6 bases). Germline loops: CDR1 DFQATT, CDR2 SNEGSKA (reference sequence). V lost 6 bases, J lost 4 bases, and 9 bases lay in between. CDR3 size: 11 residues. The CDR3 DNA follows: TGCAGTGCCGGCGGGACAGAGACCCAGTACTTC. Translated: CSAGGTETQYF.

CDR3 protein: CASSLSLWDFGLDEQFF. DNA for the CDR3: TGTGCCAGCAGCTTATCGTTATGGGACTTTGGTTTGGATGAGCAGTTCTTC. The chain has TRBV7-8 and TRBJ2-1; TRBD2 might be the D (6 bases). V lost 2 bases and J lost 8, with 22 bases in between. Germline V gene sequence: CDR1 SGHVS, CDR2 FQNEAQ. The CDR3 length is 17 residues.

The chain uses TRBV19 and TRBJ2-1; D perhaps matches TRBD2 (5 bases). Trimming took off 7 bases at V and 3 bases at J, with 16 bases between the two ends. Per germline, CDR1 LNHDA and CDR2 SQIVND (reference sequence). The CDR3 is 15 residues long. CDR3 in DNA: TGTGCCAGTAAAAGATCAAGCGGTAACTACAATGAGCAGTTCTTC. Amino acid sequence: CASKRSSGNYNEQFF.

This clone has more than one count but fewer than ten. J is TRBJ2-3 and V is TRBV6-5; the D gene is possibly TRBD1 (6 bases). This CDR3 contains 16 residues. The germline V and J ends were trimmed by 2 bases and 3 bases, with 15 bases remaining between them. In germline, CDR1 is MNHEY, CDR2 SVGAGI. The CDR3 DNA sequence: TGTGCCAGCAGTTACGGGAAACAGGGCCTGACAGATACGCAGTATTTT. Translated, it gives CASSYGKQGLTDTQYF.

This chain uses TRBV5-1 with TRBJ2-1, with TRBD2 identical over 13 bases. The germline V gene has CDR1 SGHRS and CDR2 YFSETQ. The CDR3 loop spans 18 amino acids. The ends lost 4 bases at V and 3 bases at J; junction bases unmatched: 10. CDR3 loop: CASSPSGTSGTIYNEQFF. CDR3 nucleotide sequence: TGCGCCAGCAGCCCATCTGGGACTAGCGGGACTATCTACAATGAGCAGTTCTTC.

This chain links TRBV15 with TRBJ2-5, with TRBD1 as a possible D gene (5 bases). The CDR3 has 12 residues. The germline CDR1 and CDR2 sequences are LNHNV and YYDKDF (reference sequence). V was shortened by 0 bases and J by 10 bases, with 9 bases between the two germline ends. This chain's CDR3 is CATSRDRALQYF. The CDR3 region has the DNA TGTGCCACCAGCAGAGACAGGGCCCTCCAGTACTTC.

The CDR3 loop reads CASSSRRGEQFF. The CDR3 bases are TGCGCCAGCAGCTCGAGACGGGGTGAGCAGTTCTTC. The rearrangement joins TRBV5-1 to TRBJ2-1, with D possibly TRBD2 on 5 matching bases. There are 12 residues in the CDR3. The V end lost 3 bases, the J end lost 9 bases, and 10 bases lay between the germline ends. Germline-derived CDR1 and CDR2 are SGHRS and YFSETQ.

The J gene is TRBJ1-5, the V gene TRBV5-6, with TRBD1 matching 9 bases. With 3 bases clipped from V and 5 bases from J, the junction kept 9 bases outside the gene matches. The germline gives CDR1 SGHDT, CDR2 YYEEEE. There are 16 residues in the CDR3. CDR3 amino acids: CASSWNSGQGYQPQHF. CDR3 DNA: TGTGCCAGCAGCTGGAACTCGGGACAGGGATATCAGCCCCAGCATTTT.

The V gene is TRBV18, the J gene TRBJ1-1; 7 bases match TRBD1. The germline CDR1 and CDR2 sequences are KGHSH and LQKENI. The CDR3 has 16 amino acids. J lost 0 bases, V lost 1 base, and 5 bases had no gene match. The CDR3 spells CASSPRADRVNTEAFF. The DNA of the CDR3 is TGTGCCAGCTCACCACGGGCCGACAGGGTGAACACTGAAGCTTTCTTT.

This rearrangement joins TRBV9 to TRBJ2-1; 8 nucleotides agree with TRBD2. The CDR3 is made up of 18 amino acids. V gave up 2 bases and J gave up 1 base; unmatched junction bases: 11. Germline lookup yields CDR1 SGDLS and CDR2 YYNGEE. CDR3 bases: TGTGCCAGCAGCGTCGACGGGAGGGCCGATTGGTCCTACAATGAGCAGTTCTTC. Translating it yields CASSVDGRADWSYNEQFF.

This clone was found a few times. The chain recombines TRBV4-1 with TRBJ2-4, with a tentative D call TRBD1 (5 bases). Between the trimmed V and J ends, which lost 0 bases and 0 bases, there was a span of 9 bases. This CDR3 has 16 residues. Germline V gene data show CDR1 as MGHRA and CDR2 as YSYEKL. DNA of the CDR3: TGCGCCAGCAGCCAAGAAGGGGTTCTAGCCAAAAACATTCAGTACTTC. Translation: CASSQEGVLAKNIQYF.

The CDR3 DNA is TGTGCCAGCAGTTATGATCTGGGGACAGCTGGAAACACCATATATTTT. This translates into CASSYDLGTAGNTIYF. V gene TRBV6-5 combines with J gene TRBJ1-3; 7 nucleotides align to TRBD1. The ends lost 3 bases at V and 2 bases at J; junction bases unmatched: 7. Germline V CDR1 and CDR2: MNHEY, SVGAGI. The CDR3 covers 16 residues.

The chain joins TRBV27 to TRBJ1-4; 8 bases align to TRBD1. J gave up 8 bases and V 0 bases, and 2 bases lay outside the gene matches. This CDR3 region has 14 residues. The germline gives CDR1 MNHEY, CDR2 SMNVEV (reference sequence). The CDR3 loop is CASSLSQGGEKLFF. The CDR3 DNA follows: TGTGCCAGCAGTTTATCACAGGGGGGGGAAAAACTGTTTTTT. The full variable domain, completed using reference TRBV27 and TRBJ1-4, is EAQVTQNPRYLITVTGKKLTVTCSQNMNHEYMSWYRQDPGLGLRQIYYSMNVEVTDKGDVPEGYKVSRKEKRNFPLILESPSPNQTSLYFCASSLSQGGEKLFFGSGTQLSVL.

This chain links TRBV7-9 with TRBJ1-5; D gene ambiguous. Germline V CDR1 and CDR2: SEHNR, FQNEAQ (reference sequence). Trimming removed 5 bases at V and 5 bases at J, with 10 bases between. The CDR3 is made up of 13 amino acids. CDR3: CASSTGVDQPQHF. Written as DNA, the CDR3 is TGTGCCAGCAGCACCGGGGTCGATCAGCCCCAGCATTTT.